The 25 T cell receptor beta chains below all came from one sample that was sequenced in a study of cytomegalovirus exposure and HLA in healthy donors. PCR used 60 Vbeta primers and 13 Jbeta primers. Only in-frame clones appear in the TCRdb table, and some are missing; sequencing was by immunoSEQ multiplex PCR. The sample lists some 150,000 clones, approximately 80% occurring once. Sequencing input: PBMCs. All receptors derive from a woman in her thirties in good health and CMV-seropositive.

Only a few counts were recorded for this clone. The chain links TRBV5-8 to TRBJ1-1; 7 nucleotides match TRBD1. V shed 0 bases and J 3 bases; nucleotides not matched to a gene: 2. This CDR3 is built from 14 residues. CDR1 and CDR2 (germline): SGHTS, YDEGEE. The CDR3 coding sequence is TGTGCCAGCAGCTTGGGGACAGGTTACACTGAAGCTTTCTTT. This encodes CASSLGTGYTEAFF.

V is TRBV11-1 and J is TRBJ2-1, with 15 bases aligning to TRBD2. V lost 3 bases, J lost 8 bases, and 2 bases stayed unmatched. Germline loops: CDR1 SGHAT, CDR2 FQDESV (reference sequence). The CDR3 is 15 residues long. The CDR3 DNA reads as TGTGCCAGCAGCTTGGGGACTAGCGGGGGGCATGAGCAGTTCTTC. Translation gives CASSLGTSGGHEQFF.

The CDR3 sequence is CASSVGARAGQPQHF. CDR3 sequence (DNA): TGTGCCAGCAGCGTAGGTGCCAGGGCGGGACAGCCCCAGCATTTT. V and J are TRBV7-8 and TRBJ1-5; D might be TRBD1 (5 bases). The V gene lost 5 bases and the J gene lost 7 bases, with 18 bases spanning the gap. Germline V lookup: CDR1 SGHVS, CDR2 FQNEAQ. The length of the CDR3 is 15 residues.

The rearrangement joins TRBV29-1 to TRBJ2-5; 7 bases map to TRBD1. The V gene's germline CDR1 is SQVTM and CDR2 ANQGSEA. The CDR3 spans 12 residues. Trimming took 5 bases from V and 5 from J; bases not matched to a gene: 5. CDR3 nucleotide sequence: TGCAGCGTTACTACAGGGGTGGAGACCCAGTACTTC. Translated, it gives CSVTTGVETQYF.

This chain links TRBV11-3 with TRBJ2-2; weak D call: TRBD1 (5 bases). Trimming cost V 6 bases and J 4 bases, with 12 bases left between them. Germline assignment: CDR1 SGHNT and CDR2 YENEEA. This CDR3 has 14 residues. The CDR3, as DNA: TGTGCCAGCAGTGGGGCGTCGGGCACCGGGGAGCTGTTTTTT. Protein sequence: CASSGASGTGELFF.

This clone was seen once. The V call is TRBV7-9, the J call TRBJ1-6, with D perhaps TRBD1 (6 bases). Trimming removed 1 base from V and 9 bases from J, with 7 bases in between. The germline V gene encodes CDR1 SEHNR and CDR2 FQNEAQ (reference sequence). The CDR3 runs to 13 residues. In nucleotides, the CDR3 is TGTGCCAGCAGCTTAGAGGGGGTTTCACCCCTCCACTTT. Translated, it gives CASSLEGVSPLHF.

The chain uses TRBV2 and TRBJ1-2; D is undetermined. The CDR3 is made up of 14 amino acids. Germline-derived CDR1 and CDR2 are SNHLY and FYNNEI. The V gene lost 10 bases and the J gene lost 4 bases, with 19 bases spanning the gap. The CDR3 region has the DNA TGTGCCAACCCTTGGAGGTTTCTTTTCTATGGCTACACCTTC. This codes for CANPWRFLFYGYTF.

The chain uses TRBV4-3 and TRBJ2-7, with 9 bases fitting TRBD2. CDR3 length equals 16 residues. With V trimmed by 1 base and J by 6 bases, 10 bases remained unmatched. CDR1 LGHNA and CDR2 YSLEER come from the germline V gene. The DNA for the CDR3 is TGCGCCAGCAGCCAAGTGGGGCGGGGGGGCCCGAGCGAGCAGTACTTC. Translation: CASSQVGRGGPSEQYF.

The V and J genes are TRBV5-1 and TRBJ2-7, with no clear D. The CDR3 is 14 residues long. V lost 0 bases and J 0 bases, leaving 7 bases between the germline ends. Germline CDR1 reads SGHRS; CDR2 reads YFSETQ. The CDR3 coding sequence is TGCGCCAGCAGCTTGGACAGTTTCTCCTACGAGCAGTACTTC. Its translation: CASSLDSFSYEQYF.

This sequence joins TRBV6-6 and TRBJ1-1; D possibly corresponds to TRBD1 (6 bases). This CDR3 has 12 amino acids. CDR1 is MNHNY, CDR2 SVGAGI, per germline (reference sequence). V was pared by 7 bases and J by 2 bases, with 8 bases between. The CDR3 is CASKQGNTEAFF. The CDR3 DNA sequence: TGTGCCAGCAAACAGGGTAACACTGAAGCTTTCTTT.

The chain carries TRBV5-6 and TRBJ2-7, with 8 bases that match TRBD2. V lost 4 bases to trimming and J lost 0 bases; unmatched junction nucleotides: 6. CDR3 length equals 15 residues. Germline V gene sequence: CDR1 SGHDT, CDR2 YYEEEE. This CDR3 reads CASSRPGGFSYEQYF. The CDR3 bases are TGTGCCAGCAGCCGACCGGGGGGGTTCTCCTACGAGCAGTACTTC.

V usage is TRBV7-3 and J usage is TRBJ2-3, with D possibly matching TRBD2 (5 bases). This CDR3 is built from 13 residues. In germline, CDR1 is SGHTA, CDR2 FQGTGA. Trimming took 5 bases from V and 6 from J, leaving 12 bases between them. CDR3 nucleotide sequence: TGTGCCAGCAGCCCCCAAACGGGGGATACGCAGTATTTT. Its translation: CASSPQTGDTQYF.

The chain uses TRBV4-2 and TRBJ1-2, with D perhaps matching TRBD1 (5 bases). Germline V lookup: CDR1 LGHNA, CDR2 YNFKEQ. V was shortened by 1 base and J by 4 bases, with 7 bases between the two germline ends. This CDR3 spans 13 amino acids. The CDR3 protein is CASSQGQGYGYTF. The CDR3 region has the DNA TGTGCCAGCAGCCAAGGGCAGGGCTATGGCTACACCTTC.

This chain uses TRBV6-4 with TRBJ1-5, with a tentative D call TRBD1 (5 bases). In germline, CDR1 is MRHNA, CDR2 SNTAGT. The length of the CDR3 is 16 residues. The CDR3: CLGLGTANHSNQPQHF. CDR3 in DNA: TGTTTGGGGCTGGGCACGGCGAACCATAGCAATCAGCCCCAGCATTTT.

The CDR3 reads CASSEDGGAYGYTF. In nucleotides, the CDR3 is TGTGCCAGCAGCGAGGATGGCGGGGCTTATGGCTACACCTTC. The genes are TRBV7-9 and TRBJ1-2; tentative D call: TRBD1 (5 bases). CDR3 length: 14 amino acids. Trimming stripped 5 bases from V and 5 bases from J, with 15 bases between. The germline V gene encodes CDR1 SEHNR and CDR2 FQNEAQ (reference sequence).

The V and J genes are TRBV5-1 and TRBJ2-5, with D hard to call. This CDR3 comprises 15 residues. V was trimmed by 4 bases and J by 1 base, leaving 14 bases between them. Germline values: CDR1 SGHRS, CDR2 YFSETQ. This CDR3 is CASSDSSGIQETQYF. For the CDR3, the DNA is TGCGCCAGCAGCGATTCGTCAGGAATCCAAGAGACCCAGTACTTC.

CDR3 in amino acids: CASSLRTSGGKTYEQYF. CDR3 coding DNA: TGTGCCAGCAGCCTAAGGACTAGCGGGGGAAAGACCTACGAGCAGTACTTC. The V gene is TRBV7-3, the J gene TRBJ2-7; TRBD2 matches 13 bases. Losses at the gene ends were 5 bases for V and 2 bases for J; bases not matched to a gene: 9. Germline V gives CDR1 SGHTA, CDR2 FQGTGA. The length of the CDR3 is 17 residues.

The chain links TRBV18 to TRBJ1-5, with a possible D match to TRBD1 (6 bases). The V and J ends lost 6 bases and 12 bases respectively, with 21 bases between them. There are 14 residues in the CDR3. Germline CDR1 reads KGHSH; CDR2 reads LQKENI. The CDR3 region is CASSQKGGTDRQHF. The CDR3 DNA sequence: TGTGCCAGCTCGCAAAAGGGGGGGACGGACCGCCAGCATTTT.

As concerns this clone: In the same sample, other DNA sequences code for this CDR3. The V call is TRBV27, the J call TRBJ2-5, with 7 bases lining up with TRBD2. J gave up 4 bases and V 5 bases, and 16 bases lay outside the gene matches. Germline lookup yields CDR1 MNHEY and CDR2 SMNVEV (reference sequence). This CDR3 comprises 17 residues. The CDR3 spells CASSGVGREIPRETQYF. The CDR3 nucleotides are TGTGCCAGCAGTGGGGTTGGGCGGGAGATTCCAAGAGAGACCCAGTACTTC.

The chain joins TRBV6-6 to TRBJ2-2, with 7 bases fitting TRBD1. Unmatched junction bases numbered 12, after V lost 7 bases and J lost 4 bases. The CDR3 sequence is 16 residues long. Germline CDR1 and CDR2: MNHNY and SVGAGI (reference sequence). Written as DNA, the CDR3 is TGTGCCAGCACCCAGGCCGGGACAGAAGGCACCGGGGAGCTGTTTTTT. Translation gives CASTQAGTEGTGELFF.

The V and J genes are TRBV6-1 and TRBJ2-5; TRBD2 aligns across 14 bases. The CDR3 covers 15 residues. J lost 11 bases, V lost 4 bases, and 9 bases had no gene match. Germline lookup yields CDR1 MNHNS and CDR2 SASEGT. The CDR3 protein is CASSVVGTSGGRQYF. The CDR3 region has the DNA TGTGCCAGCAGTGTCGTCGGGACTAGCGGGGGCCGGCAGTACTTC.

This rearrangement joins TRBV4-3 to TRBJ1-6; D may be TRBD1 (6 bases). This CDR3 comprises 15 residues. Per germline, CDR1 LGHNA and CDR2 YSLEER. V was shortened by 1 base and J by 5 bases, with 9 bases between the two germline ends. CDR3 sequence (DNA): TGCGCCAGCAGCCAAGCAGGGGTTCATAATTCACCCCTCCACTTT. Its protein product is CASSQAGVHNSPLHF.

The chain couples TRBV28 to TRBJ1-5; no definite D call. This CDR3 is 15 amino acids long. CDR1 and CDR2 (germline): MDHEN, SYDVKM. V was trimmed by 2 bases and J by 3 bases, leaving 11 bases between them. For the CDR3, the DNA is TGTGCCAGCAGTTTAATCAGGCAGTTCAATCAGCCCCAGCATTTT. Encoded protein: CASSLIRQFNQPQHF.

This chain uses TRBV5-1 with TRBJ1-4, with 7 bases matching TRBD1. V trimming: 0 bases; J trimming: 8 bases; junction bases outside the gene matches: 7. The CDR3 is 15 amino acids. Per the germline V gene, CDR1 is SGHRS and CDR2 is YFSETQ. The CDR3 bases are TGCGCCAGCAGCTTGGGTGGGACAGCTGGGGAAAAACTGTTTTTT. Residues: CASSLGGTAGEKLFF.

The chain combines TRBV6-6 with TRBJ1-1; 9 nucleotides agree with TRBD1. J lost 4 bases, V lost 4 bases, and 10 bases had no gene match. The CDR3 covers 16 residues. In germline, CDR1 is MNHNY, CDR2 SVGAGI (reference sequence). This CDR3 reads CASSFIPGQGPTEAFF. The CDR3 DNA sequence: TGTGCCAGCAGTTTTATACCGGGACAGGGACCCACTGAAGCTTTCTTT.